This T cell receptor beta chain was obtained from a study of blood T cells in healthy people across ages. General study points: Older age coincided with a roughly linear decline in TCR beta diversity per million T cells.

Between the trimmed V and J ends, which lost 2 bases and 1 base, there was a span of 11 bases. This CDR3 is built from 15 residues. Germline CDR1 is MNHNS and CDR2 is SASEGT. Concerning this clonotype itself: Its specificity is unknown.

PCR was performed a second time for about 7 to 12 cycles using a sample-barcoded 5' primer and a J-beta primer mix. Each cDNA molecule was tagged by a template-switch adaptor with 12 random nucleotides. A minimum of 2.5 million CDR3-containing paired-end reads was obtained for each sample. Each CDR3 protein is one row after TCRdb ran MiXCR on the 5' RACE reads. The repertoire consists of about 1.5 million distinct CDR3 sequences, with approximately 42% occurring once and the leading ten covering less than 5%. This clonotype originated in a woman between 18 and 30 years old in good health. This chain links TRBV6-1 with TRBJ1-1; D unclear. Material for sequencing was blood. The CDR3 sequence is CASSEWTTRNTEAFF. The CDR3 DNA is TGTGCCAGCAGTGAATGGACCACCAGGAACACTGAAGCTTTCTTT.